One sample yielded the 26 T cell receptor beta chains listed below, sequenced in a study of CD8+ T cells in alopecia areata (dated by TCRdb to the late 2010s). The time point label here, explained by the study, means: baseline before oral tofacitinib. Library preparation employed the immunoSEQ multiplex PCR assay. RNA was extracted from all samples and reverse transcribed into cDNA as template for TCR sequencing. Entries here come from immuneACCESS through TCRdb and include only in-frame sequences with V and J called. Some clones fail to appear in such tables; in the studies checked, an unresolved V gene covers under half of the shortfall, and the cause of the remainder is unknown. Counted in this sample were over 120,000 clones; around 58% of them appeared once. Under 7.5% of the sample goes to the ten largest clones. The starting material was CD4+ T cells sorted from blood, obtained at week 0. Receptor source: a human donor with alopecia areata.

The rearrangement uses TRBV29-1 and TRBJ2-7; D possibly uses TRBD1 or TRBD2 (5 bases each). V was clipped by 4 bases and J by 12 bases, with 13 bases between them. The CDR3 is 10 amino acids. Germline V lookup: CDR1 SQVTM, CDR2 ANQGSEA. The CDR3 is CSVGRPGLYF. In DNA, the CDR3 is TGCAGCGTTGGTCGGCCGGGGCTGTACTTC.

The genes are TRBV5-1 and TRBJ1-4; weak D call: TRBD1 (6 bases). Trimming left V 4 bases short and J 8 bases short, with 18 bases between. In germline, CDR1 is SGHRS, CDR2 YFSETQ. There are 15 residues in the CDR3. The CDR3 coding sequence is TGCGCCAGCAGCATTGGGACATCGCTGGGGGAAAAACTGTTTTTT. Its protein is CASSIGTSLGEKLFF.

This chain joins TRBV29-1 and TRBJ2-4; D call uncertain. The CDR3 is made up of 12 amino acids. In germline, CDR1 is SQVTM, CDR2 ANQGSEA. V was clipped by 7 bases and J by 6 bases, with 13 bases between them. CDR3 sequence (DNA): TGCAGCGAAACGTCCAAGGCAAACATTCAGTACTTC. The encoded protein is CSETSKANIQYF.

This clone has just a few counts. The V and J genes are TRBV7-3 and TRBJ2-3; TRBD2 aligns across 13 bases. The trim removed 4 bases at V and 6 bases at J, leaving 4 bases unmatched. Germline loops: CDR1 SGHTA, CDR2 FQGTGA. The CDR3 spans 15 residues. CDR3 amino acids: CASSSTSGGYDTQYF. For the CDR3, the DNA is TGTGCCAGCAGCTCGACTAGCGGGGGGTATGATACGCAGTATTTT. Supplemented by reference TRBV7-3 and TRBJ2-3, the full variable domain reads GAGVSQTPSNKVTEKGKYVELRCDPISGHTALYWYRQSLGQGPEFLIYFQGTGAADDSGLPNDRFFAVRPEGSVSTLKIQRTERGDSAVYLCASSSTSGGYDTQYFGPGTRLTVL.

This clone occurred a few times. The chain couples TRBV18 to TRBJ1-1, with D unresolved. Trimming shortened V by 3 bases and J by 0 bases, and 5 bases separated the two germline ends. The V gene's germline CDR1 is KGHSH and CDR2 LQKENI. This CDR3 is 13 amino acids long. CDR3 protein: CASSPAVNTEAFF. The CDR3 bases are TGTGCCAGCTCACCCGCAGTGAACACTGAAGCTTTCTTT.

The V and J genes are TRBV19 and TRBJ2-1, with no clear D. The germline CDR1 and CDR2 sequences are LNHDA and SQIVND (reference sequence). Trimming cost V 4 bases and J 5 bases, with 12 bases left between them. The CDR3 is made up of 14 amino acids. CDR3: CASSRVGSDNEQFF. In nucleotides, the CDR3 is TGTGCCAGTAGTAGGGTGGGTTCCGACAATGAGCAGTTCTTC.

The chain carries TRBV7-8 and TRBJ1-2; tentative D call: TRBD1 (5 bases). This CDR3 contains 13 residues. Between the trimmed V and J ends, which lost 1 base and 4 bases, there was a span of 7 bases. Germline values: CDR1 SGHVS, CDR2 FQNEAQ. The CDR3 DNA is TGTGCCAGCAGCTTAGGACAGAGCTATGGCTACACCTTC. It yields the protein CASSLGQSYGYTF.

This rearrangement joins TRBV27 to TRBJ1-5; 11 bases line up with TRBD1. The CDR3 has 17 residues. V was pared by 6 bases and J by 0 bases, with 7 bases of the junction left unmatched. Germline V lookup: CDR1 MNHEY, CDR2 SMNVEV (reference sequence). The DNA of the CDR3 is TGTGCCAGCAGCCCCGGGACAGGGGGTTATAGCAATCAGCCCCAGCATTTT. It encodes CASSPGTGGYSNQPQHF.

The genes are TRBV4-2 and TRBJ2-3, with TRBD1 as a possible D gene (6 bases). Germline CDR1 is LGHNA and CDR2 is YNFKEQ. The CDR3 extends over 14 amino acids. V gave up 4 bases and J gave up 2 bases, with 10 bases separating them. DNA for the CDR3: TGTGCCAGCAGCCGTACAGGGACCACAGATACGCAGTATTTT. It is translated as CASSRTGTTDTQYF.

This clone is a singleton in its sample. Other DNA sequences from this sample encode an identical CDR3 as well. The V call is TRBV2, the J call TRBJ2-5, with unresolved D. The CDR3 sequence is 11 residues long. Germline CDR1 is SNHLY and CDR2 is FYNNEI. V gave up 1 base and J gave up 3 bases, with 0 bases separating them. Written as DNA, the CDR3 is TGTGCCAGCAGTGAAGAAGAGACCCAGTACTTC. This gives the protein CASSEEETQYF.

The chain combines TRBV10-3 with TRBJ2-3, with 11 bases identical to TRBD1. CDR1 is ENHRY, CDR2 SYGVKD, per germline. The CDR3 sequence is 16 residues long. The V and J ends lost 6 bases and 2 bases, in that order; junction bases with no gene match: 7. In DNA, the CDR3 is TGTGCCATCAGCCCTCGGGGACAGGGGGTCACAGATACGCAGTATTTT. Its translation is CAISPRGQGVTDTQYF.

This chain joins TRBV5-6 and TRBJ1-2, with a possible D match to TRBD1 (6 bases). The CDR3 length is 13 residues. Between the trimmed V and J ends, which lost 5 bases and 4 bases, there was a span of 12 bases. Germline-derived CDR1 and CDR2 are SGHDT and YYEEEE. The CDR3 bases are TGTGCCAGCAGGACGACAGGTTTCTATGGCTACACCTTC. Amino acids: CASRTTGFYGYTF.

The chain combines TRBV7-2 with TRBJ1-2, with D possibly TRBD1 on 6 matching bases. The CDR3 loop spans 12 amino acids. The V end was cut by 7 bases, the J end by 8 bases, with 14 bases between. In germline, CDR1 is SGHTA, CDR2 FQGNSA. CDR3 in amino acids: CASNYRVGGYTF. In DNA form, the CDR3 reads TGTGCCAGCAACTACAGGGTCGGCGGCTACACCTTC. Using reference TRBV7-2 and TRBJ1-2 for the parts outside the CDR3, the full variable domain is GAGVSQSPSNKVTEKGKDVELRCDPISGHTALYWYRQSLGQGLEFLIYFQGNSAPDKSGLPSDRFSAERTGGSVSTLTIQRTQQEDSAVYLCASNYRVGGYTFGSGTRLTVV.

The V gene is TRBV10-3, the J gene TRBJ2-3; a possible D gene is TRBD1 (5 bases). Germline assignment: CDR1 ENHRY and CDR2 SYGVKD. The CDR3 runs to 13 residues. Deletions cut 0 bases from V and 4 bases from J, with 5 bases between. CDR3 bases: TGTGCCATCAGTGAGTCAGGGGCAGATACGCAGTATTTT. This translates into CAISESGADTQYF.

This rearrangement joins TRBV30 to TRBJ2-5, with D perhaps matching TRBD1 or TRBD2 (5 bases each). Germline V gene data show CDR1 as GTSNPN and CDR2 as SVGIG (reference sequence). V was clipped by 5 bases and J by 5 bases, with 6 bases between them. The CDR3 totals 10 residues. CDR3 in DNA: TGTGCCTGGGGGGGTGAGACCCAGTACTTC. Encoded protein: CAWGGETQYF. The full variable domain, its missing parts supplied by reference TRBV30 and TRBJ2-5, is SQTIHQWPATLVQPVGSPLSLECTVEGTSNPNLYWYRQAAGRGLQLLFYSVGIGQISSEVPQNLSASRPQDRQFILSSKKLLLSDSGFYLCAWGGETQYFGPGTRLLVL.

Comment on this clone: At the DNA level, this CDR3 is encoded by other sequences in the same sample as well. The chain recombines TRBV15 with TRBJ2-5; TRBD2 is a possible D gene (5 bases). The CDR3 length is 14 residues. The germline V gene has CDR1 LNHNV and CDR2 YYDKDF (reference sequence). Between the trimmed V and J ends, which lost 1 base and 2 bases, there was a span of 8 bases. The CDR3 sequence: CATSRGLAQETQYF. CDR3 DNA sequence: TGTGCCACCAGCAGAGGTCTAGCTCAAGAGACCCAGTACTTC.

Concerning this clone itself: Other DNA sequences in the sample encode the same CDR3. This chain joins TRBV29-1 and TRBJ1-1; a weak D match, TRBD1 (6 bases). The V gene's germline CDR1 is SQVTM and CDR2 ANQGSEA. V was pared by 6 bases and J by 0 bases, with 8 bases between. There are 12 residues in the CDR3. DNA of the CDR3: TGCAGCGTCGGACAGTTGAACACTGAAGCTTTCTTT. This codes for CSVGQLNTEAFF.

The V call is TRBV15, the J call TRBJ2-3; weak D call: TRBD2 (7 bases). In germline, CDR1 is LNHNV, CDR2 YYDKDF (reference sequence). The V and J ends lost 6 bases and 6 bases respectively, with 13 bases between them. The CDR3 sequence is 13 residues long. The CDR3 nucleotides are TGTGCCACCAGGGCTGGGGGGGCTGATACGCAGTATTTT. Protein: CATRAGGADTQYF.

The gene calls are TRBV4-1 and TRBJ2-1; D possibly uses TRBD1 or TRBD2 (6 bases each). Trimming shortened V by 7 bases and J by 0 bases, and 13 bases separated the two germline ends. In germline, CDR1 is MGHRA, CDR2 YSYEKL. This CDR3 spans 15 amino acids. CDR3 coding DNA: TGCGCCAGCAAGAGAACGGGGGCCTCCTACAATGAGCAGTTCTTC. It specifies CASKRTGASYNEQFF.

V usage is TRBV29-1 and J usage is TRBJ1-2, with 9 bases lining up with TRBD1. The CDR3 consists of 14 residues. Germline V gives CDR1 SQVTM, CDR2 ANQGSEA. The trim removed 1 base at V and 10 bases at J, leaving 10 bases unmatched. CDR3: CSVEVTGTGKVYTF. The CDR3 bases are TGCAGCGTTGAAGTGACCGGGACAGGGAAGGTCTACACCTTC.

The rearrangement uses TRBV2 and TRBJ1-1; 7 bases fit TRBD1. CDR1 and CDR2 from the germline V gene are SNHLY and FYNNEI. The V and J ends lost 5 bases and 2 bases, in that order; junction bases with no gene match: 2. This CDR3 region has 13 residues. Here the CDR3 reads CASSRQGNTEAFF. CDR3 sequence (DNA): TGTGCCAGCAGTAGACAGGGCAACACTGAAGCTTTCTTT.

The chain joins TRBV4-3 to TRBJ1-2, with D possibly being TRBD1 (5 bases). Germline values: CDR1 LGHNA, CDR2 YSLEER. Trimming pared 1 base from V and 4 bases from J, leaving 13 bases between. The CDR3 loop spans 15 amino acids. This CDR3 reads CASSQAGKSLYGYTF. The CDR3 nucleotides are TGCGCCAGCAGCCAAGCAGGGAAGAGTCTCTATGGCTACACCTTC.

This clone was seen only a few times. The chain recombines TRBV2 with TRBJ2-1, with D perhaps assigned TRBD1 or TRBD2 (5 bases each). Trimming pared 8 bases from V and 7 bases from J, leaving 18 bases between. CDR1 and CDR2 (germline): SNHLY, FYNNEI. The CDR3 is 14 residues long. CDR3 bases: TGTGCCAGCGGACCCGGGACGCCGAGAAATGAGCAGTTCTTC. Protein product: CASGPGTPRNEQFF.

The chain couples TRBV30 to TRBJ1-2, with D hard to call. The CDR3 is 10 amino acids. The germline V gene has CDR1 GTSNPN and CDR2 SVGIG (reference sequence). V gave up 3 bases and J gave up 6 bases, with 5 bases separating them. CDR3 bases: TGTGCCTGGAGGGCGAATGGCTACACCTTC. Its protein product is CAWRANGYTF.

The chain uses TRBV28 and TRBJ2-7, with TRBD1 as a possible D gene (6 bases). The CDR3 is made up of 14 amino acids. Germline CDR1 and CDR2: MDHEN and SYDVKM. Between the trimmed V and J ends, which lost 4 bases and 7 bases, there was a span of 17 bases. The CDR3 coding sequence is TGTGCCAGCAGTTCCCCCCTGGGGGCGAGAGAGCAGTACTTC. It is translated as CASSSPLGAREQYF.

The V gene is TRBV7-2, the J gene TRBJ2-3; the match to TRBD2 covers 10 bases. CDR3 length: 17 residues. The germline V gene encodes CDR1 SGHTA and CDR2 FQGNSA. J gave up 4 bases and V 4 bases, and 11 bases lay outside the gene matches. CDR3 protein: CASSSRKRGGKPDTQYF. CDR3 in DNA: TGTGCCAGCAGCTCCAGGAAGCGGGGGGGCAAGCCAGATACGCAGTATTTT. The full variable domain, in which reference TRBV7-2 and TRBJ2-3 provide the parts outside the CDR3, is GAGVSQSPSNKVTEKGKDVELRCDPISGHTALYWYRQSLGQGLEFLIYFQGNSAPDKSGLPSDRFSAERTGGSVSTLTIQRTQQEDSAVYLCASSSRKRGGKPDTQYFGPGTRLTVL.